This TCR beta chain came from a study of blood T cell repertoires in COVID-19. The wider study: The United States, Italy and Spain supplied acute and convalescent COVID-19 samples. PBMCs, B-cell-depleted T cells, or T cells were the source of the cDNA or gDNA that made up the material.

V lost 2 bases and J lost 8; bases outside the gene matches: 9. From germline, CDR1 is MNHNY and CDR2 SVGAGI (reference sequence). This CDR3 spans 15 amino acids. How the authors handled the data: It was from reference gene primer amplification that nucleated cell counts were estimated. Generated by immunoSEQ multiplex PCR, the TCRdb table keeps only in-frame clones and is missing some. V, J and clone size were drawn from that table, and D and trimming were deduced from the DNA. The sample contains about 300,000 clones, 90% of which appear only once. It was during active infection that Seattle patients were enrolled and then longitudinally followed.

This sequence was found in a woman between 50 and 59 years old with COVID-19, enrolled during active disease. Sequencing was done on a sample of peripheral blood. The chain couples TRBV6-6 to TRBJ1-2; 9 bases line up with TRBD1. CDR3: CASSYPTGGTGGYTF. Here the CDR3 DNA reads TGTGCCAGCAGTTACCCAACAGGGGGCACTGGGGGCTACACCTTC.